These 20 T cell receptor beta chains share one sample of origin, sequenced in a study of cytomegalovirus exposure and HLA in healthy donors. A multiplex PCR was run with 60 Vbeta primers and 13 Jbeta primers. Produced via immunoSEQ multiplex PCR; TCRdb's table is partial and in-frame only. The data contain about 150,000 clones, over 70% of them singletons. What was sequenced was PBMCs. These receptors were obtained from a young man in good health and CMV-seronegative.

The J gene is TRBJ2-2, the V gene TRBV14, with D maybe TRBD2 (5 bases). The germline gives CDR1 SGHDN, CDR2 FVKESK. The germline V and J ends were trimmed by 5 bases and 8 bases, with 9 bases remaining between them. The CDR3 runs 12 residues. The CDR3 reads CASSWRTGELFF. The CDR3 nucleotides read TGTGCCAGCAGCTGGAGGACGGGGGAGCTGTTTTTT.

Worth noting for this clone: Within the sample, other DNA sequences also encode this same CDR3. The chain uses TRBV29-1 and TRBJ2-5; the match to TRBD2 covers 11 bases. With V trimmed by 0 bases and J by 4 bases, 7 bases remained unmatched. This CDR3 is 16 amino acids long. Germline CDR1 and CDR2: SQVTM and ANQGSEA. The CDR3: CSVEDVVLAGGETQYF. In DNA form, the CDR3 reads TGCAGCGTTGAAGATGTGGTGCTAGCGGGAGGAGAGACCCAGTACTTC.

CDR3 sequence reads: CASSENQLVEQFF. CDR3 in DNA: TGTGCCAGCAGTGAAAATCAGCTAGTTGAGCAGTTCTTC. This chain uses TRBV2 with TRBJ2-1; D gene unclear. CDR1 and CDR2 (germline): SNHLY, FYNNEI. The V gene lost 2 bases and the J gene lost 9 bases, with 11 bases spanning the gap. This CDR3 spans 13 amino acids.

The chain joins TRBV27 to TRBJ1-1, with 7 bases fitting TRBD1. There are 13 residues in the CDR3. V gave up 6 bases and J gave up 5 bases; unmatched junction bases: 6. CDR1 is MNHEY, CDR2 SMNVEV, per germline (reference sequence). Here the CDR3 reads CASSYSTGTEAFF. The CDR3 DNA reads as TGTGCCAGCAGCTATTCGACAGGGACTGAAGCTTTCTTT.

CDR3 DNA: TGTGCCAGTTGCAGGACGAACACCGGGGAGCTGTTTTTT. Amino acid sequence: CASCRTNTGELFF. V and J are TRBV25-1 and TRBJ2-2; D is unclear. The length of the CDR3 is 13 residues. Trimming removed 9 bases at V and 0 bases at J, with 8 bases between. Germline assignment: CDR1 MGHDK and CDR2 SYGVNS.

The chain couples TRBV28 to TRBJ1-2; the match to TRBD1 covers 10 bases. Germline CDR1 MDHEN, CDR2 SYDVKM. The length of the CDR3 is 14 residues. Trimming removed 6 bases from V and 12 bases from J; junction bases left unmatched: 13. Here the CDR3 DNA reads TGTGCCAGCAGCCCGGGACAGGGGTTCTACGGGGACACCTTC. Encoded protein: CASSPGQGFYGDTF.

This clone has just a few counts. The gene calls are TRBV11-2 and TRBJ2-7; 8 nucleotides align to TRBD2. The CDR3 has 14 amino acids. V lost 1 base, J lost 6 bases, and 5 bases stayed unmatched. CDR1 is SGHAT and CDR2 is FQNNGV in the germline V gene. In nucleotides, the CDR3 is TGTGCCAGCAGCTTAGGGTCGGGAGGGCGCGAGCAGTACTTC. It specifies CASSLGSGGREQYF.

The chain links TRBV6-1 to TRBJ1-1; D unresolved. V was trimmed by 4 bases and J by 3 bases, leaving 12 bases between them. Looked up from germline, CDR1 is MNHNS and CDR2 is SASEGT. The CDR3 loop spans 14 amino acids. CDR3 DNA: TGTGCCAGCAGTGCACGTACTCTAGACACTGAAGCTTTCTTT. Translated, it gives CASSARTLDTEAFF.

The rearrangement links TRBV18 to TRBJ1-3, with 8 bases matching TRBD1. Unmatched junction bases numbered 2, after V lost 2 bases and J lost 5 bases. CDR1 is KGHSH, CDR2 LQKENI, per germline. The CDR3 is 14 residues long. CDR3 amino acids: CASSPGQGRNTIYF. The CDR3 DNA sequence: TGTGCCAGCTCACCAGGACAGGGCAGAAACACCATATATTTT.

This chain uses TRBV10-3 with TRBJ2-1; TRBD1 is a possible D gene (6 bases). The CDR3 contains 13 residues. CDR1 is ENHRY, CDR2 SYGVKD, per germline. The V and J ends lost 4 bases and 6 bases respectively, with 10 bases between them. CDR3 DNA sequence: TGTGCCATCAGTGGGGGACAAGTCAATGAGCAGTTCTTC. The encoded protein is CAISGGQVNEQFF.

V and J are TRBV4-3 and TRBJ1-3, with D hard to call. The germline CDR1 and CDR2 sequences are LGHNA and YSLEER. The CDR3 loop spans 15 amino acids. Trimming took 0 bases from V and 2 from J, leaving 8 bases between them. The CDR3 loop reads CASSQDRVAGNTIYF. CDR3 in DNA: TGCGCCAGCAGCCAAGATCGGGTAGCTGGAAACACCATATATTTT.

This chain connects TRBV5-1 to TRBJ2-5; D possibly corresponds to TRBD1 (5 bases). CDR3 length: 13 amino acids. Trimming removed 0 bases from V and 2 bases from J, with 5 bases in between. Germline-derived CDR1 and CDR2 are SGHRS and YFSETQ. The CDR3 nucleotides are TGCGCCAGCAGCTTGGAGGGGCAAGAGACCCAGTACTTC. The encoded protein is CASSLEGQETQYF. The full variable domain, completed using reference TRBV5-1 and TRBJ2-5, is KAGVTQTPRYLIKTRGQQVTLSCSPISGHRSVSWYQQTPGQGLQFLFEYFSETQRNKGNFPGRFSGRQFSNSRSEMNVSTLELGDSALYLCASSLEGQETQYFGPGTRLLVL.

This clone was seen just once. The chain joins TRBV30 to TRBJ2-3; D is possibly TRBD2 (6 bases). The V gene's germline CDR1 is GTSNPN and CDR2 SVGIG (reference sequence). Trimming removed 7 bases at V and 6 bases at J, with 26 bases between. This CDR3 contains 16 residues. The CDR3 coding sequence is TGTGCCTTCTTGGGGAACGGGACTCCCAGGTGGGATACGCAGTATTTT. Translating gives CAFLGNGTPRWDTQYF.

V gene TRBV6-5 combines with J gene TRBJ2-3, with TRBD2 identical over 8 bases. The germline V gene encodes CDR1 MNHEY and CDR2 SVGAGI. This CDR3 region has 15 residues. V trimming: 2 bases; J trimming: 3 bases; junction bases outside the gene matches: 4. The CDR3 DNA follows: TGTGCCAGCAGTTACGGCGGGAGGTTAACAGATACGCAGTATTTT. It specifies CASSYGGRLTDTQYF.

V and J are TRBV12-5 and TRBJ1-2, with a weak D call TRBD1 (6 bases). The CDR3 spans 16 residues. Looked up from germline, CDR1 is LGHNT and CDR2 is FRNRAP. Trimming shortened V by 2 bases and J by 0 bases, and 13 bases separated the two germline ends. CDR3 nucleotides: TGTGCTAGTGGTTTGTCCACCGAGGGGGCTAACTATGGCTACACCTTC. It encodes CASGLSTEGANYGYTF. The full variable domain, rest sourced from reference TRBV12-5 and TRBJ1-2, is DARVTQTPRHKVTEMGQEVTMRCQPILGHNTVFWYRQTMMQGLELLAYFRNRAPLDDSGMPKDRFSAEMPDATLATLKIQPSEPRDSAVYFCASGLSTEGANYGYTFGSGTRLTVV.

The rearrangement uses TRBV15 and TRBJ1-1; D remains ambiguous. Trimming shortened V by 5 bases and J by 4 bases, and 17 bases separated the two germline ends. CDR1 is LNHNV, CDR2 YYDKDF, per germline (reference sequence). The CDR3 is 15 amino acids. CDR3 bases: TGTGCCACCAGCGGCAGACTTCTCCCGTTCACTGAAGCTTTCTTT. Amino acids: CATSGRLLPFTEAFF.

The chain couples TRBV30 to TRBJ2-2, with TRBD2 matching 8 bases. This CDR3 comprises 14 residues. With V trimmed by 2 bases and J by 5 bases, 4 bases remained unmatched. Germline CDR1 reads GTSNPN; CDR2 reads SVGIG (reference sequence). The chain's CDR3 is CAWSTPGGTGELFF. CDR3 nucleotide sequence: TGTGCCTGGAGTACCCCGGGGGGGACCGGGGAGCTGTTTTTT.

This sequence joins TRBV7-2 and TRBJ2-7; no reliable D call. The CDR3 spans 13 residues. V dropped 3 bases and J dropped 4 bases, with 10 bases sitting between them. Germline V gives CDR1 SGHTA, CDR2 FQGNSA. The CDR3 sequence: CASSFTLRYEQYF. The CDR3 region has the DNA TGTGCCAGCAGCTTTACTCTTCGGTACGAGCAGTACTTC. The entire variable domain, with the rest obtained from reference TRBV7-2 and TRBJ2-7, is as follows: GAGVSQSPSNKVTEKGKDVELRCDPISGHTALYWYRQSLGQGLEFLIYFQGNSAPDKSGLPSDRFSAERTGGSVSTLTIQRTQQEDSAVYLCASSFTLRYEQYFGPGTRLTVT.

CDR3 sequence: CAWSAQTWGGGYTF. CDR3 sequence (DNA): TGTGCCTGGAGTGCCCAAACCTGGGGCGGCGGCTACACCTTC. This chain joins TRBV30 and TRBJ1-2; possible D gene TRBD1, 5 bases. There are 14 residues in the CDR3. The germline V and J ends were trimmed by 1 base and 8 bases, with 17 bases remaining between them. The germline V gene encodes CDR1 GTSNPN and CDR2 SVGIG (reference sequence).

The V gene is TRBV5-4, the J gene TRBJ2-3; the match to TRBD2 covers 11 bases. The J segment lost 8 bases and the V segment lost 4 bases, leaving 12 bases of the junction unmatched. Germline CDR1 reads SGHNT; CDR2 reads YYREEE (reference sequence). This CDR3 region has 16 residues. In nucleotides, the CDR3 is TGTGCCAGCAGCGGGGGGTTAGCGGGAGGGCCTGTTACGCAGTATTTT. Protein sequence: CASSGGLAGGPVTQYF.